This TCR beta chain was identified during a study of T cells after yellow fever vaccination. Background on the study: The fractions with low cell numbers were processed using SMART-Seq v4 Ultra Low Input.

The V end was cut by 3 bases, the J end by 4 bases, with 10 bases between. This CDR3 has 13 residues. Germline assignment: CDR1 DFQATT and CDR2 SNEGSKA (reference sequence). The sample holds many counts of this clonotype. The target antigen is unknown. 5'RACE template switching added a universal primer site and UMIs to TCR cDNA. Using its own MiXCR run on the 5' RACE reads, TCRdb lists one record per CDR3 protein. The sample consists of 100,000 to 150,000 distinct CDR3 sequences, 7.4% of them appearing once. Overall study results and limits: Some clonotypes, a small share, were shared between CD4 and CD8 compartments.

V usage is TRBV20-1 and J usage is TRBJ2-1; D ambiguous. This receptor was obtained from a man in his late teens or twenties who received the YFV17D yellow fever vaccine. Specimen: CD4+ T cells sorted from PBMCs, collected 9 to 10 days after the first yellow fever vaccination. The CDR3 DNA sequence: TGCAGTGCTAGTGGACGCAAGTACAATGAGCAGTTCTTC. Its translation is CSASGRKYNEQFF.